The 23 T cell receptor beta chains reported below all come from one sample, sequenced in a study of OX40 agonist ivuxolimab in advanced cancers. TCRdb's table, derived via immunoSEQ multiplex PCR, lists solely in-frame clones and lacks some. Of tens of thousands of clones listed, about 91% were seen once; the top ten hold around 6.5%. Material: CD4+ or CD8+ T cells sorted from blood, obtained in a trial of the OX40 agonist ivuxolimab. These receptors came from an adult with an advanced solid tumor such as melanoma, head and neck, liver or kidney cancer.

This chain connects TRBV28 to TRBJ1-2, with D unclear. Trimming pared 5 bases from V and 0 bases from J, leaving 19 bases between. There are 17 residues in the CDR3. Germline CDR1 is MDHEN and CDR2 is SYDVKM. The CDR3 coding sequence is TGTGCCAGCAGTCCCCTGACCCCGGGCACAGCTAACTATGGCTACACCTTC. This sequence encodes CASSPLTPGTANYGYTF.

This chain uses TRBV5-1 with TRBJ1-4; D is unresolved. The germline V gene has CDR1 SGHRS and CDR2 YFSETQ. Trimming removed 2 bases from V and 4 bases from J, with 9 bases in between. This CDR3 is built from 14 residues. The CDR3: CASSLGPSNEKLFF. The CDR3 region has the DNA TGCGCCAGCAGCTTAGGCCCGAGTAATGAAAAACTGTTTTTT.

V is TRBV28 and J is TRBJ2-2; D call uncertain. Germline V gene lookup returns CDR1 MDHEN and CDR2 SYDVKM. V gave up 3 bases and J gave up 8 bases, with 13 bases separating them. There are 14 residues in the CDR3. CDR3 amino acids: CASSFTVPPGELFF. The CDR3 DNA is TGTGCCAGCAGTTTTACGGTCCCCCCGGGGGAGCTGTTTTTT. Complete variable domain (other parts from reference TRBV28 and TRBJ2-2): DVKVTQSSRYLVKRTGEKVFLECVQDMDHENMFWYRQDPGLGLRLIYFSYDVKMKEKGDIPEGYSVSREKKERFSLILESASTNQTSMYLCASSFTVPPGELFFGEGSRLTVL.

The chain recombines TRBV18 with TRBJ1-2; D uncertain. The CDR3 is 13 residues long. V lost 2 bases and J 0 bases, leaving 4 bases between the germline ends. Germline CDR1 reads KGHSH; CDR2 reads LQKENI. The CDR3 nucleotides read TGTGCCAGCTCACCAGGGGCTAACTATGGCTACACCTTC. Its protein is CASSPGANYGYTF.

V gene TRBV2 combines with J gene TRBJ2-3; possibly TRBD2 for D (6 bases). Between the trimmed V and J ends, which lost 6 bases and 2 bases, there was a span of 15 bases. Germline V gene lookup returns CDR1 SNHLY and CDR2 FYNNEI. This CDR3 spans 15 amino acids. The CDR3 bases are TGTGCCAGCAGATATTCGGGAGACAACACAGATACGCAGTATTTT. As protein: CASRYSGDNTDTQYF.

This chain connects TRBV4-1 to TRBJ2-2, with 9 bases aligning to TRBD2. The V and J ends lost 6 bases and 6 bases, in that order; junction bases with no gene match: 11. The germline V gene has CDR1 MGHRA and CDR2 YSYEKL. CDR3 length: 16 residues. The CDR3 coding sequence is TGCGCCAGCAGAGTGGGGACTAGCATGTCCGCCGGGGAGCTGTTTTTT. Translated, it gives CASRVGTSMSAGELFF.

The J gene is TRBJ2-2, the V gene TRBV9; D is uncertain. Trimming cost V 1 base and J 5 bases, with 15 bases left between them. This CDR3 has 16 residues. Per germline, CDR1 SGDLS and CDR2 YYNGEE. CDR3 coding DNA: TGTGCCAGCAGCGTACGGCCCCGCTTGGGTACCGGGGAGCTGTTTTTT. Translated, it gives CASSVRPRLGTGELFF.

This chain links TRBV28 with TRBJ2-7; the D gene is possibly TRBD2 (7 bases). This CDR3 region has 14 residues. CDR1 and CDR2 from the germline V gene are MDHEN and SYDVKM. Trimming shortened V by 5 bases and J by 2 bases, and 13 bases separated the two germline ends. DNA for the CDR3: TGTGCCAGCAGTACTCCGGGGGGCCCCTACGAGCAGTACTTC. Protein product: CASSTPGGPYEQYF. The complete variable domain, with remaining parts taken from reference TRBV28 and TRBJ2-7, reads DVKVTQSSRYLVKRTGEKVFLECVQDMDHENMFWYRQDPGLGLRLIYFSYDVKMKEKGDIPEGYSVSREKKERFSLILESASTNQTSMYLCASSTPGGPYEQYFGPGTRLTVT.

The V call is TRBV7-3, the J call TRBJ2-1; 13 bases map to TRBD2. J gave up 9 bases and V 6 bases, and 11 bases lay outside the gene matches. There are 16 residues in the CDR3. Germline V CDR1 and CDR2: SGHTA, FQGTGA. CDR3 region: CASRPAGTSGMGEQFF. In DNA, the CDR3 is TGTGCCAGCAGACCGGCCGGGACTAGCGGGATGGGTGAGCAGTTCTTC.

V usage is TRBV9 and J usage is TRBJ2-3; no reliable D call. The germline V gene encodes CDR1 SGDLS and CDR2 YYNGEE. The CDR3 covers 15 residues. With 0 bases removed from V and 1 base from J, the gap between germline ends came to 9 bases. Written as DNA, the CDR3 is TGTGCCAGCAGCGTAGTATGGCAGGGCACAGATACGCAGTATTTT. Translation: CASSVVWQGTDTQYF.

This clone appeared a single time. The gene calls are TRBV10-3 and TRBJ1-1; no definite D call. The germline V and J ends were trimmed by 3 bases and 1 base, with 6 bases remaining between them. This CDR3 comprises 13 residues. Germline CDR1 ENHRY, CDR2 SYGVKD. CDR3 DNA sequence: TGTGCCATCAGTGATTGGGAGAACACTGAAGCTTTCTTT. It translates to CAISDWENTEAFF.

V usage is TRBV14 and J usage is TRBJ2-3; TRBD2 aligns across 10 bases. CDR1 is SGHDN and CDR2 is FVKESK in the germline V gene. V was pared by 6 bases and J by 2 bases, with 5 bases of the junction left unmatched. This CDR3 contains 15 residues. This CDR3 reads CASSRTSGHTDTQYF. The CDR3 DNA reads as TGTGCCAGCAGTCGGACTAGCGGTCACACAGATACGCAGTATTTT.

The chain couples TRBV6-5 to TRBJ2-3; 7 bases line up with TRBD1. The germline CDR1 and CDR2 sequences are MNHEY and SVGAGI. This CDR3 comprises 15 residues. J lost 1 base, V lost 7 bases, and 8 bases had no gene match. The CDR3 DNA is TGTGCCAGCAAGGACAGGAATTCGGGCACAGATACGCAGTATTTT. Translating it yields CASKDRNSGTDTQYF.

Written as DNA, the CDR3 is TGTGCCAGCAACGTAGGGTACAACTACGAGCAGTACTTC. As protein: CASNVGYNYEQYF. This sequence joins TRBV6-1 and TRBJ2-7; D is uncertain. V gave up 7 bases and J gave up 3 bases, with 13 bases separating them. Germline values: CDR1 MNHNS, CDR2 SASEGT. The CDR3 covers 13 residues.

This chain uses TRBV15 with TRBJ2-3; the D is unclear. V was clipped by 0 bases and J by 2 bases, with 3 bases between them. Germline values: CDR1 LNHNV, CDR2 YYDKDF (reference sequence). The CDR3 loop spans 13 amino acids. CDR3 DNA: TGTGCCACCAGCAGAGAATACACAGATACGCAGTATTTT. This codes for CATSREYTDTQYF.

The chain has TRBV7-9 and TRBJ2-1; the D is unclear. CDR3 length equals 16 residues. V shed 2 bases and J shed 0 bases, with 11 bases lying between them. Germline CDR1 is SEHNR and CDR2 is FQNEAQ (reference sequence). Here the CDR3 reads CASSLFSLSSYNEQFF. The DNA for the CDR3 is TGTGCCAGCAGCTTATTTTCATTGAGCTCCTACAATGAGCAGTTCTTC.

This rearrangement joins TRBV29-1 to TRBJ2-3; 10 bases fit TRBD1. The CDR3 spans 17 residues. V was clipped by 1 base and J by 2 bases; unmatched bases: 9. Germline-derived CDR1 and CDR2 are SQVTM and ANQGSEA. CDR3 nucleotide sequence: TGCAGCGTTGAAGGATTGGGACAGGGGACTATCACAGATACGCAGTATTTT. Protein sequence: CSVEGLGQGTITDTQYF.

The rearrangement uses TRBV7-8 and TRBJ2-1; 8 nucleotides match TRBD2. The CDR3 has 16 residues. Germline V CDR1 and CDR2: SGHVS, FQNEAQ. The V segment lost 5 bases and the J segment 2 bases; nucleotides outside the gene matches: 8. The CDR3 region is CASSPTSGVTYNEQFF. CDR3 nucleotide sequence: TGTGCCAGCAGCCCAACTAGCGGCGTAACCTACAATGAGCAGTTCTTC.

The chain employs TRBV5-4 and TRBJ2-3; 7 bases agree with TRBD2. The CDR3 is 15 residues long. Germline lookup yields CDR1 SGHNT and CDR2 YYREEE (reference sequence). J gave up 6 bases and V 4 bases, and 11 bases lay outside the gene matches. CDR3: CASSPTSPRADTQYF. In DNA, the CDR3 is TGTGCCAGCAGCCCGACTAGCCCGAGAGCGGATACGCAGTATTTT.

This rearrangement joins TRBV23-1 to TRBJ2-3; D unresolved. TRBV23-1 is sorted into the ORF group, with uncertain function. The CDR3 is made up of 10 amino acids. V lost 4 bases and J lost 8, with 4 bases in between. CDR3 residues: CASSLGTQYF. The CDR3 DNA follows: TGCGCCAGCAGTCTGGGTACGCAGTATTTT.

This clone occurred a few times. The rearrangement joins TRBV19 to TRBJ1-5; TRBD1 matches at 9 bases. J gave up 6 bases and V 7 bases, and 4 bases lay outside the gene matches. This CDR3 is built from 13 residues. Germline-derived CDR1 and CDR2 are LNHDA and SQIVND (reference sequence). The CDR3: CASTGQGPQPQHF. The CDR3 DNA is TGTGCCAGTACGGGACAGGGTCCTCAGCCCCAGCATTTT.

The rearrangement links TRBV7-3 to TRBJ2-5, with no clear D. Looked up from germline, CDR1 is SGHTA and CDR2 is FQGTGA. V dropped 1 base and J dropped 1 base, with 10 bases sitting between them. The length of the CDR3 is 15 residues. Here the CDR3 reads CASSLNPGFQETQYF. As DNA, the CDR3 is TGTGCCAGCAGCTTAAACCCGGGTTTCCAAGAGACCCAGTACTTC. The full variable domain, rest sourced from reference TRBV7-3 and TRBJ2-5, is GAGVSQTPSNKVTEKGKYVELRCDPISGHTALYWYRQSLGQGPEFLIYFQGTGAADDSGLPNDRFFAVRPEGSVSTLKIQRTERGDSAVYLCASSLNPGFQETQYFGPGTRLLVL.

The V gene is TRBV18, the J gene TRBJ1-2; D ambiguous. CDR3 length: 11 residues. Germline V lookup: CDR1 KGHSH, CDR2 LQKENI. V lost 2 bases and J lost 8, with 6 bases in between. CDR3 region: CASSPDLGYTF. CDR3 bases: TGTGCCAGCTCACCAGATTTGGGCTACACCTTC.